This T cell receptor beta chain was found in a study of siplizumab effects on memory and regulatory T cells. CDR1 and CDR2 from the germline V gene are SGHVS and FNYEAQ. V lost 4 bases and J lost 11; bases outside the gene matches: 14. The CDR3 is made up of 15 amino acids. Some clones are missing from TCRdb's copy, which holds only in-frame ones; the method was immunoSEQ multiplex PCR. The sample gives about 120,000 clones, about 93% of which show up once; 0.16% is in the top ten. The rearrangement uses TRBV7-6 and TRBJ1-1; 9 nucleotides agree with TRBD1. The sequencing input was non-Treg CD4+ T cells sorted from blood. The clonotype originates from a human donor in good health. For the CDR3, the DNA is TGTGCCAGCAGCTCCCAAGGGATACAGGGGGCGTGGGCTTTCTTT. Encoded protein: CASSSQGIQGAWAFF. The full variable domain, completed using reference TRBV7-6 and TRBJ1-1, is GAGVSQSPRYKVTKRGQDVALRCDPISGHVSLYWYRQALGQGPEFLTYFNYEAQQDKSGLPNDRFSAERPEGSISTLTIQRTEQRDSAMYRCASSSQGIQGAWAFFGQGTRLTVV.